Listed below are T cell receptor beta chains from one sample, sequenced in a study of blood T cell repertoires in COVID-19. Only in-frame clones appear in the TCRdb table, and some are missing; sequencing was by immunoSEQ multiplex PCR. The table records around 50,000 clones, 90% of them present only once. Material for sequencing was peripheral blood. These receptors were obtained from a human donor in a cohort sampled during active COVID-19. Both conserved end residues are part of each CDR3. Fields, in order: V gene, J gene, CDR3 protein.

v_call: TRBV28
j_call: TRBJ2-7
cdr3_aa: CASSRDRGLNEQYF

v_call: TRBV6-6
j_call: TRBJ2-5
cdr3_aa: CASSYSSGGSGETQYF

v_call: TRBV5-6
j_call: TRBJ1-6
cdr3_aa: CASSLGQLPLHF

v_call: TRBV24-1
j_call: TRBJ1-5
cdr3_aa: CATSDSGEGNQPQHF

v_call: TRBV7-9
j_call: TRBJ1-5
cdr3_aa: CASSLTGREPQHF

v_call: TRBV28
j_call: TRBJ1-6
cdr3_aa: CASSPPQGGSLHF

v_call: TRBV9
j_call: TRBJ2-5
cdr3_aa: CASRSGTSGSGETQYF

v_call: TRBV7-9
j_call: TRBJ2-3
cdr3_aa: CASSLGVAVADTQYF

v_call: TRBV29-1
j_call: TRBJ2-5
cdr3_aa: CSVAGGRSGGETQYF

v_call: TRBV6-1
j_call: TRBJ1-6
cdr3_aa: CASSDFFVGASSYNSPLHF

v_call: TRBV7-8
j_call: TRBJ2-3
cdr3_aa: CASSLGGAVGADTQYF

v_call: TRBV7-8
j_call: TRBJ2-7
cdr3_aa: CASSLVSSGYYEQYF

v_call: TRBV9
j_call: TRBJ2-5
cdr3_aa: CASSVGAGQETQYF

v_call: TRBV5-1
j_call: TRBJ2-7
cdr3_aa: CASSPRGDEQYF

v_call: TRBV2
j_call: TRBJ1-5
cdr3_aa: CASSDRAGVSNQPQHF

v_call: TRBV5-8
j_call: TRBJ1-5
cdr3_aa: CASSKGQTFANQPQHF

v_call: TRBV7-9
j_call: TRBJ2-7
cdr3_aa: CASSFTAREPYEQYF

v_call: TRBV3-1/TRBV3-2
j_call: TRBJ1-1
cdr3_aa: CASSPYGQKPEAFF

v_call: TRBV25-1
j_call: TRBJ1-3
cdr3_aa: CASSGDRGAAGNTIYF

v_call: TRBV19
j_call: TRBJ1-2
cdr3_aa: CASSPPGQNYGYTF

v_call: TRBV23-1
j_call: TRBJ1-1
cdr3_aa: CASSLSRDRYNTEAFF

v_call: TRBV5-4
j_call: TRBJ1-1
cdr3_aa: CASSLQGMNTEAFF

v_call: TRBV11-2
j_call: TRBJ2-5
cdr3_aa: CASSPMRGGIGQETQYF

v_call: TRBV28
j_call: TRBJ2-7
cdr3_aa: CATNRAVYEQYF

v_call: TRBV29-1
j_call: TRBJ2-7
cdr3_aa: CSVGQSYEQYF

v_call: TRBV7-8
j_call: TRBJ2-7
cdr3_aa: CASSLAGLGAGEQYF

v_call: TRBV19
j_call: TRBJ2-3
cdr3_aa: CASSSVGLPGPDTQYF

v_call: TRBV12-3/TRBV12-4
j_call: TRBJ1-1
cdr3_aa: CASRLTGKGAFF

v_call: TRBV6-1
j_call: TRBJ2-5
cdr3_aa: CASSELWTLQETQYF

v_call: TRBV11-2
j_call: TRBJ1-2
cdr3_aa: CASSFAMTSFWGYTF

v_call: TRBV20-1
j_call: TRBJ1-2
cdr3_aa: CSATEGPGYTF

v_call: TRBV19
j_call: TRBJ1-6
cdr3_aa: CASRLGRTPNNSPLHF

v_call: TRBV19
j_call: TRBJ2-7
cdr3_aa: CASSIRTGPYEQYF

v_call: TRBV29-1
j_call: TRBJ1-2
cdr3_aa: CSATTGVSYGYTF

v_call: TRBV3-1/TRBV3-2
j_call: TRBJ2-3
cdr3_aa: CASSLGQGLSLSGTDTQYF

v_call: TRBV27
j_call: TRBJ2-7
cdr3_aa: CASSPLGLPPEQYF

v_call: TRBV24-1
j_call: TRBJ2-7
cdr3_aa: CATSDAPGTGTTKGEQYF

v_call: TRBV27
j_call: TRBJ2-1
cdr3_aa: CASISWTSGKYEQFF

v_call: TRBV15
j_call: TRBJ2-5
cdr3_aa: CATSKGAGGGETQYF

v_call: TRBV2
j_call: TRBJ2-2
cdr3_aa: CASSAEGLGRRTGELFF

v_call: TRBV3-1/TRBV3-2
j_call: TRBJ1-4
cdr3_aa: CASSAQGQAIPINEKLFF

v_call: TRBV24-1
j_call: TRBJ1-1
cdr3_aa: CATVTDRGLTEAFF

v_call: TRBV9
j_call: TRBJ2-5
cdr3_aa: CASSPPVDSQETQYF

v_call: TRBV5-1
j_call: TRBJ1-1
cdr3_aa: CASKAVGTGRTEAFF

v_call: TRBV5-6
j_call: TRBJ2-3
cdr3_aa: CASRRDSDTQYF

v_call: TRBV10-2
j_call: TRBJ1-5
cdr3_aa: CASSTGGGNQPQHF

v_call: TRBV7-9
j_call: TRBJ2-1
cdr3_aa: CASSLGTVFNEQFF

v_call: TRBV2
j_call: TRBJ1-2
cdr3_aa: CASRGTGPYTF

v_call: TRBV18
j_call: TRBJ2-6
cdr3_aa: CASSKSGTLSGANVLTF

v_call: TRBV11-1
j_call: TRBJ1-1
cdr3_aa: CASSLVGTTEAFF

v_call: TRBV19
j_call: TRBJ1-1
cdr3_aa: CASSEGQGAIEAFF